Sequencing of this TCR beta chain was carried out in a study of naive and memory T cell subsets. Study outcomes and limitations: TCR transcript changes with activation or differentiation may affect this RNA method.

Ligated cDNA underwent four rounds of PCR with nested alpha and beta constant region primers and SP2. TCRdb analysed the UMI-ligation and nested PCR reads with MiXCR anew, one entry per CDR3 protein. The repertoire holds some 25,000 distinct CDR3 sequences, with over 4% as singletons. An oligonucleotide containing a UMI was ligated to the 3' end of TCR cDNA. Whole blood, roughly 2.6 ml, came from adult healthy volunteers. This clonotype occurred many times. Its target is not known. Germline-derived CDR1 and CDR2 are MNHEY and SVGAGI. With V trimmed by 6 bases and J by 9 bases, 12 bases remained unmatched. This CDR3 is built from 16 residues.

The sequence was collected from an adult in good health. Sequencing was carried out using blood. V is TRBV6-5 and J is TRBJ2-1; 12 nucleotides match TRBD2. The CDR3 DNA reads TGTGCCAGCAGCCCGCGGACTAGCGGGGCACGGGGTGAGCAGTTCTTC. The encoded protein is CASSPRTSGARGEQFF.